Below, 14 T cell receptor beta chains from the same sample are listed, as sequenced in a study of cytomegalovirus exposure and HLA in healthy donors. 13 Jbeta primers and 60 Vbeta primers were used for the PCR. Data came from immunoSEQ multiplex PCR; TCRdb stores just in-frame clones and leaves some out. The repertoire holds around 160,000 clones, with around 78% as singletons. Sequences were obtained from PBMCs. These receptors came from a man in his forties in good health and CMV-seropositive.

This chain uses TRBV27 with TRBJ2-2; 9 nucleotides agree with TRBD2. Germline assignment: CDR1 MNHEY and CDR2 SMNVEV (reference sequence). The CDR3 consists of 14 residues. The J segment lost 6 bases and the V segment lost 6 bases, leaving 5 bases of the junction unmatched. CDR3 coding DNA: TGTGCCAGCAGGGGACTAGCTCCCGCCGGGGAGCTGTTTTTT. Translation: CASRGLAPAGELFF.

Remarks on this clone: The junction departs from germline at one end; a sequencing error may be responsible. The gene calls are TRBV6-4 and TRBJ2-1, with D possibly matching TRBD2 (5 bases). The CDR3 spans 14 residues. Germline assignment: CDR1 MRHNA and CDR2 SNTAGT. CDR3 residues: CVSSEGGFYNEQFF. CDR3 coding DNA: TGTGTCAGCAGCGAAGGCGGGTTCTACAATGAGCAGTTCTTC.

The V gene is TRBV27, the J gene TRBJ1-2; TRBD1 matches at 8 bases. This CDR3 is built from 13 residues. The germline CDR1 and CDR2 sequences are MNHEY and SMNVEV (reference sequence). The junction had 3 bases not matched to a gene; V was cut back by 7 bases and J by 2 bases. CDR3 loop: CASKRTGNYGYTF. DNA for the CDR3: TGTGCCAGCAAGCGGACAGGGAACTATGGCTACACCTTC.

The V gene is TRBV19, the J gene TRBJ1-1; a possible D gene is TRBD1 (6 bases). Germline V gene data show CDR1 as LNHDA and CDR2 as SQIVND (reference sequence). The CDR3 has 16 amino acids. Trimming removed 7 bases from V and 7 bases from J, with 25 bases in between. The CDR3 sequence: CASKGAERGARGEAFF. The DNA of the CDR3 is TGTGCCAGTAAAGGGGCCGAGCGGGGGGCGCGGGGTGAAGCTTTCTTT.

This chain connects TRBV28 to TRBJ2-1; 11 positions match TRBD2. The CDR3 spans 15 residues. V was clipped by 6 bases and J by 7 bases; unmatched bases: 8. In germline, CDR1 is MDHEN, CDR2 SYDVKM. The CDR3 DNA follows: TGTGCCAGCAGCCCCCAACTAGCGGGAGCGAATGAGCAGTTCTTC. Translation gives CASSPQLAGANEQFF.

The rearrangement uses TRBV7-7 and TRBJ2-3, with TRBD2 matching over 10 bases. The CDR3 runs 15 residues. Per germline, CDR1 SSHAT and CDR2 FNYEAQ (reference sequence). With 4 bases clipped from V and 1 base from J, the junction kept 2 bases outside the gene matches. The CDR3 DNA follows: TGTGCCAGCAGCTCCGGGACTAGCGGCACAGATACGCAGTATTTT. It is translated as CASSSGTSGTDTQYF.

Comment on this clone: The same CDR3 also results from other DNA sequences found in this sample. This chain uses TRBV9 with TRBJ1-2, with 8 bases that match TRBD1. This CDR3 is built from 13 residues. CDR1 and CDR2 (germline): SGDLS, YYNGEE. With V trimmed by 0 bases and J by 5 bases, 0 bases remained unmatched. This CDR3 is CASSVGTGYGYTF. For the CDR3, the DNA is TGTGCCAGCAGCGTAGGGACAGGGTATGGCTACACCTTC.

This rearrangement joins TRBV4-1 to TRBJ2-7, with D perhaps matching TRBD1 (7 bases). This CDR3 has 14 residues. The germline gives CDR1 MGHRA, CDR2 YSYEKL. V lost 0 bases and J lost 4, with 10 bases in between. The CDR3 DNA is TGCGCCAGCAGCCAAGAGGAGGGGGCGTACGAGCAGTACTTC. Translated, it gives CASSQEEGAYEQYF.

The CDR3 region has the DNA TGTGCCAGCAGCTTAGCGGGAGGGTCCCAAGAGACCCAGTACTTC. Translated, it gives CASSLAGGSQETQYF. This rearrangement joins TRBV7-2 to TRBJ2-5, with TRBD2 matching 7 bases. Trimming at V came to 0 bases and at J to 1 base, leaving 2 bases not matched to a gene. The V gene's germline CDR1 is SGHTA and CDR2 FQGNSA. The CDR3 loop spans 15 amino acids.

The rearrangement uses TRBV5-8 and TRBJ1-5, with D perhaps TRBD1 (5 bases). The V end was cut by 1 base, the J end by 7 bases, with 15 bases between. CDR1 and CDR2 from the germline V gene are SGHTS and YDEGEE. The CDR3 contains 15 residues. The CDR3 protein is CASSLNPGAGQPQHF. The DNA for the CDR3 is TGTGCCAGCAGCTTGAACCCTGGGGCGGGACAGCCCCAGCATTTT.

A few counts support this clone. This rearrangement joins TRBV5-1 to TRBJ1-2; D unclear. Germline assignment: CDR1 SGHRS and CDR2 YFSETQ. Trimming cost V 0 bases and J 3 bases, with 9 bases left between them. The CDR3 is made up of 14 amino acids. The CDR3 sequence is CASSLDRDYYGYTF. In DNA form, the CDR3 reads TGCGCCAGCAGCTTGGACCGAGATTACTATGGCTACACCTTC.

J is TRBJ1-1 and V is TRBV5-1, with D perhaps TRBD1 (5 bases). From germline, CDR1 is SGHRS and CDR2 YFSETQ. The length of the CDR3 is 16 residues. V was cut by 0 bases and J by 0 bases, with 12 bases left in between. DNA of the CDR3: TGCGCCAGCAGCTTGGGTTGGGCGGGACTGAACACTGAAGCTTTCTTT. Its translation is CASSLGWAGLNTEAFF.

This CDR3 reads CASSPPGTGRGTEAFF. The CDR3 DNA follows: TGCGCCAGCAGCCCGCCCGGGACAGGGCGGGGCACTGAAGCTTTCTTT. The rearrangement joins TRBV5-1 to TRBJ1-1; 9 nucleotides align to TRBD1. Germline CDR1 and CDR2: SGHRS and YFSETQ. The CDR3 consists of 16 residues. V shed 4 bases, J shed 4 bases, and the junction held 11 bases outside the gene matches.

The genes are TRBV28 and TRBJ2-7, with TRBD2 identical over 9 bases. This CDR3 is built from 14 residues. Germline V gives CDR1 MDHEN, CDR2 SYDVKM. V dropped 6 bases and J dropped 5; count of bases not matched to a gene: 8. The DNA of the CDR3 is TGTGCCAGCAGGTGGGGGACTAGCCCCCACGAGCAGTACTTC. Translated: CASRWGTSPHEQYF.